The entry that follows covers one T cell receptor (beta chain) sequence. The antigen is not known. Unmatched junction bases numbered 16, after V lost 6 bases and J lost 7 bases. This CDR3 region has 17 residues. Per the germline V gene, CDR1 is MNHNY and CDR2 is SVGAGI (reference sequence). 5'RACE with 10-nucleotide random UMIs produced the cDNA. Every sequencing run generated over 180 million TCR-beta sequences from 15-18 subjects. MiXCR, run by TCRdb on the 5' RACE reads, gives a single entry per CDR3 protein. The profile shows about 71,000 distinct CDR3 sequences, roughly 15% of them singletons. The data originate from a study of neurological immune-mediated disorders. The study, taken as a whole, reports: The greatest TCR clonal expansion appeared in HTLV-1-associated myelopathy and the smallest, falling below healthy controls, in multiple sclerosis.

The time point denotes: longitudinal time-point 1 (baseline). The unsorted libraries were prepared from 2 million PBMCs (stored at -80 C). The material sequenced was PBMCs. V and J are TRBV6-6 and TRBJ1-2; 11 bases fit TRBD1. This TCR came from a female donor with HTLV-1-associated myelopathy (HAM/TSP). The CDR3 is CASSSNSAGTGGFGYTF. CDR3 bases: TGTGCCAGCAGCTCGAACTCTGCCGGGACAGGGGGTTTTGGCTACACCTTC.